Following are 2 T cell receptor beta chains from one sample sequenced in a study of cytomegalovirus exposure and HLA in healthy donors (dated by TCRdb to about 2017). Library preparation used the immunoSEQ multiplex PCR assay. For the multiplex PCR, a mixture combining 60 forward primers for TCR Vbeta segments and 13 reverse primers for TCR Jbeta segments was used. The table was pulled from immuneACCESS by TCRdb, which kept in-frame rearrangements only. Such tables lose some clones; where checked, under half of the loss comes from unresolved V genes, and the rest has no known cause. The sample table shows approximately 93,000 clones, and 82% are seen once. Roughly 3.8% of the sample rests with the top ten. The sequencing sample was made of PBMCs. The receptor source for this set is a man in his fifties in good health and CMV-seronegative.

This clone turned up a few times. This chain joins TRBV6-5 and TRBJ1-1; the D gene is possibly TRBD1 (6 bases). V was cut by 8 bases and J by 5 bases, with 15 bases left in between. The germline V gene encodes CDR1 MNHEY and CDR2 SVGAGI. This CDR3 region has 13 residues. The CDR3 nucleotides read TGTGCCAGCGGCAGGGGTAAGGGAACTGAAGCTTTCTTT. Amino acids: CASGRGKGTEAFF.

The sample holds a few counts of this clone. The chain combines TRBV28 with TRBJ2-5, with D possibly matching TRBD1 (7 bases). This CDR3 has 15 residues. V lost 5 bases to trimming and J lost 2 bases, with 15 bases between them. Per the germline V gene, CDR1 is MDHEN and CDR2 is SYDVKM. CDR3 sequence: CASSLTPGGQETQYF. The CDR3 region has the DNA TGTGCCAGCAGTCTGACCCCAGGGGGGCAAGAGACCCAGTACTTC.